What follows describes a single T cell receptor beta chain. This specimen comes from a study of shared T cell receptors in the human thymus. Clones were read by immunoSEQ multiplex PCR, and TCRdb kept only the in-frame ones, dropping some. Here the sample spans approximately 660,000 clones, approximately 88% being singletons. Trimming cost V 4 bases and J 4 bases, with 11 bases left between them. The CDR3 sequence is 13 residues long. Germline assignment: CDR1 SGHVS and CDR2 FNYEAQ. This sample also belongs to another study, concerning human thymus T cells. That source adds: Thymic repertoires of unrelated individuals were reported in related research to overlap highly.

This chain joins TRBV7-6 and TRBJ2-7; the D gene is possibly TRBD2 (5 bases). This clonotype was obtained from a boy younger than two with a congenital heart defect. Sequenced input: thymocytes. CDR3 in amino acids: CASSSREGYEQYF. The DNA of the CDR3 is TGTGCCAGCAGCTCGAGGGAAGGTTACGAGCAGTACTTC.